This entry features one T cell receptor beta chain sequence. The antigen is unknown. The data were obtained in a study of cytomegalovirus exposure and HLA in healthy donors. General study results and limits: Associated with cytomegalovirus, according to the listing, were 150 to 200 TCR beta chains. The study carried out a later analysis of TCR beta sequences. It associated 16,951 of them with specific HLA alleles at a false discovery rate of 0.05. Near-uniform donor sequencing depth was presumed by presence/absence analyses. A later analysis by the authors found several of the most significant clusters apparently linked to common viral pathogens.

The PCR was carried out with 60 Vbeta primers and 13 Jbeta primers. Sequencing used immunoSEQ multiplex PCR; TCRdb keeps in-frame clones, though not all of them. The data show 200,000 to 250,000 clones, and the top ten clones hold roughly 1.2%. Germline V gene lookup returns CDR1 MDHEN and CDR2 SYDVKM. CDR3 length: 16 amino acids. V lost 6 bases and J lost 2, with 17 bases in between. This rearrangement joins TRBV28 to TRBJ1-3, with D unclear. The source is a girl aged 2-10 years in good health and CMV-seropositive. Sequencing was done on a sample of PBMCs. The CDR3 DNA follows: TGTGCCAGCAGATCCTTCGGAGGAGCCGCTGGAAACACCATATATTTT. Its translation is CASRSFGGAAGNTIYF.